A selection of T cell receptor beta chains follows, all from one sample in a study of blood T cell repertoires in COVID-19. Here immunoSEQ multiplex PCR was the method, and the copy in TCRdb shows in-frame clones only, minus some. The sample has under 250,000 clones, roughly 85% seen once. The sample taken for sequencing was peripheral blood. These TCRs come from a man aged 50 or older with COVID-19, enrolled during active disease. Both conserved end residues are part of each CDR3. Each record gives: D gene, J gene, clone size, V gene, CDR3 protein, CDR3 DNA. D genes are given only for firm matches. Not all rows give a size; the values are once, few, many and, for expanded clones, a class.

TRBD2 | TRBJ2-3 | . | TRBV7-2 | CASSFQQSRGGSSSTQYF | TGTGCCAGCAGCTTTCAGCAAAGTCGGGGGGGGTCCTCGAGTACGCAGTATTTT
. | TRBJ2-7 | . | TRBV18 | CASSPRSSYEQYF | TGTGCCAGCTCACCACGCAGTTCCTACGAGCAGTACTTC
TRBD1 | TRBJ1-1 | once | TRBV5-4 | CASSAGQGAGAFF | TGTGCCAGCAGCGCGGGACAGGGGGCGGGAGCTTTCTTT
. | TRBJ2-7 | . | TRBV6-2/TRBV6-3 | CASTPLPGTQDSYEQYF | TGTGCCAGCACCCCCCTCCCCGGGACACAGGACTCCTACGAGCAGTACTTC
TRBD1 | TRBJ1-2 | . | TRBV2 | CASSGNRGDYGYTF | TGTGCCAGCAGTGGAAACAGGGGGGACTATGGCTACACCTTC
TRBD2 | TRBJ2-3 | once | TRBV4-1 | CASSQDAGGSADTQYF | TGCGCCAGCAGCCAAGATGCGGGGGGCAGCGCAGATACGCAGTATTTT
. | TRBJ1-2 | . | TRBV9 | CASSDPNLNRALGYTF | TGTGCCAGCAGCGACCCAAACTTGAACAGGGCGCTGGGCTACACCTTC
TRBD2 | TRBJ2-7 | . | TRBV7-2 | CASSLAGGDYEQYF | TGTGCCAGCAGCCTAGCGGGGGGTGACTACGAGCAGTACTTC
. | TRBJ2-7 | once | TRBV10-2 | CASSESQLYEQYF | TGCGCCAGCAGTGAGTCACAGCTATACGAGCAGTACTTC
TRBD2 | TRBJ2-7 | . | TRBV28 | CASRRAGETYEQYF | TGTGCCAGCCGGAGAGCGGGAGAGACCTACGAGCAGTACTTC
. | TRBJ1-6 | few | TRBV6-1 | CASSEALEPNSPLHF | TGTGCCAGCAGTGAAGCGCTAGAGCCAAATTCACCCCTCCACTTT
TRBD1 | TRBJ1-1 | . | TRBV19 | CASTRGRTEAFF | TGTGCCAGTACCAGGGGGCGGACTGAAGCTTTCTTT
. | TRBJ2-7 | . | TRBV3-1/TRBV3-2 | CASSHSPAQGTHEQYF | TGTGCCAGCAGCCACTCGCCCGCACAGGGTACCCACGAGCAGTACTTC
TRBD2 | TRBJ2-3 | . | TRBV19 | CASPSGRGPTDTQYF | TGTGCCAGTCCTAGCGGGAGGGGCCCCACAGATACGCAGTATTTT
. | TRBJ2-1 | . | TRBV18 | CASSPDRTYNEQFF | TGTGCCAGCTCACCTGACAGAACCTACAATGAGCAGTTCTTC
TRBD2 | TRBJ2-5 | . | TRBV11-3 | CASSNRYGGSEGETQYF | TGTGCCAGCAGCAATCGATACGGGGGGTCAGAGGGAGAGACCCAGTACTTC
. | TRBJ2-1 | . | TRBV7-2 | CASSSRGGVNEQFF | TGTGCCAGCAGCTCCCGAGGGGGAGTGAATGAGCAGTTCTTC
TRBD1 | TRBJ2-1 | . | TRBV23-1 | CASSPGTGGDEQFF | TGCGCCAGCAGTCCCGGGACAGGGGGGGATGAGCAGTTCTTC
. | TRBJ2-5 | . | TRBV7-8 | CASSLRTGYQETQYF | TGTGCCAGCAGCTTAAGGACGGGGTACCAAGAGACCCAGTACTTC
. | TRBJ1-5 | . | TRBV28 | CASRDTNQPQHF | TGTGCCAGCAGGGACACCAATCAGCCCCAGCATTTT
. | TRBJ2-2 | once | TRBV7-3 | CASSPQGTGELFF | TGTGCCAGCAGCCCACAGGGAACCGGGGAGCTGTTTTTT
. | TRBJ1-1 | . | TRBV5-1 | CASSFSLGETEAFF | TGCGCCAGCAGCTTCTCTCTGGGAGAAACTGAAGCTTTCTTT
TRBD1 | TRBJ1-3 | . | TRBV7-2 | CASSLVGQGAWDYGNTIYF | TGTGCCAGCAGCTTAGTGGGACAGGGGGCGTGGGATTACGGAAACACCATATATTTT
TRBD1 | TRBJ2-7 | once | TRBV29-1 | CSARDRSSYEQYF | TGCAGCGCACGGGACAGGAGCTCCTACGAGCAGTACTTC
TRBD1 | TRBJ1-1 | . | TRBV10-3 | CATKHRGRTEAFF | TGTGCCACGAAACACAGGGGGAGGACTGAAGCTTTCTTT
. | TRBJ1-1 | . | TRBV27 | CASSLGRGDRAFF | TGTGCCAGCAGTCTGGGGCGGGGGGATCGAGCTTTCTTT
TRBD1 | TRBJ1-4 | . | TRBV5-4 | CASNPGQGNEKLFF | TGTGCCAGCAACCCGGGACAGGGGAATGAAAAACTGTTTTTT
. | TRBJ1-4 | . | TRBV19 | CASSKAAPEVAEKLFF | TGTGCCAGTAGTAAAGCCGCTCCGGAGGTCGCCGAAAAACTGTTTTTT
TRBD1 | TRBJ1-1 | . | TRBV18 | CASSPDRVTEAFF | TGTGCCAGCTCACCTGACAGGGTCACTGAAGCTTTCTTT
. | TRBJ2-7 | . | TRBV11-3 | CASSLGSGSGYEQYF | TGTGCCAGCAGCTTAGGTTCGGGATCGGGCTACGAGCAGTACTTC
TRBD2 | TRBJ2-1 | . | TRBV30 | CACSETSVEQFF | TGTGCCTGTAGCGAGACTAGCGTTGAGCAGTTCTTC
TRBD2 | TRBJ2-3 | . | TRBV7-9 | CASSPPSGLAGGEDTQYF | TGTGCCAGCAGCCCCCCGAGCGGACTAGCGGGGGGAGAGGATACGCAGTATTTT
TRBD1 | TRBJ1-4 | . | TRBV6-5 | CASSLEGTGPWEKLFF | TGTGCCAGCAGTTTAGAGGGGACAGGGCCATGGGAAAAACTGTTTTTT
TRBD1 | TRBJ2-7 | . | TRBV27 | CASSLQGASYEQYF | TGTGCCAGCAGCCTCCAGGGGGCTTCCTACGAGCAGTACTTC
TRBD1 | TRBJ1-5 | . | TRBV7-8 | CASSLGDRELYSNQPQHF | TGTGCCAGCAGCTTAGGGGACAGGGAACTTTATAGCAATCAGCCCCAGCATTTT
. | TRBJ2-3 | . | TRBV2 | CASSSLTDTQYF | TGTGCCAGCTCCTCTCTCACAGATACGCAGTATTTT
TRBD1 | TRBJ2-7 | . | TRBV7-2 | CASSLRDREPYEQYF | TGTGCCAGCAGCTTAAGGGACAGGGAACCCTACGAGCAGTACTTC
. | TRBJ2-1 | . | TRBV21-1 | CASSPRRGSVNEQFF | TGTGCCAGCAGCCCCCGGAGGGGATCGGTGAATGAGCAGTTCTTC
. | TRBJ1-2 | once | TRBV30 | CAWSAAGRTYGYTF | TGTGCCTGGAGTGCCGCAGGGCGCACCTATGGCTACACCTTC
. | TRBJ1-6 | . | TRBV27 | CASSLSGRGRNSPLHF | TGTGCCAGCAGTTTATCGGGAAGGGGCCGAAATTCACCCCTCCACTTT
. | TRBJ1-2 | . | TRBV5-4 | CASSAGQGAAGYTF | TGTGCCAGCAGCGCGGGGCAGGGCGCTGCTGGCTACACCTTC
. | TRBJ1-5 | . | TRBV27 | CASSLWEGNQPQHF | TGTGCCAGCAGTTTATGGGAGGGCAATCAGCCCCAGCATTTT
TRBD1 | TRBJ1-2 | . | TRBV18 | CASSPSTGARGYTF | TGTGCCAGCTCACCATCGACAGGGGCACGCGGCTACACCTTC
TRBD2 | TRBJ2-5 | . | TRBV3-1/TRBV3-2 | CASSGLAGVETQYF | TGTGCCAGCAGCGGGCTAGCGGGGGTGGAGACCCAGTACTTC
. | TRBJ1-5 | once | TRBV18 | CASSPQEGGAQGQPQHF | TGTGCCAGCTCACCACAAGAAGGGGGGGCGCAGGGTCAGCCCCAGCATTTT